Given below is one T cell receptor beta chain in context. Clones were sequenced by immunoSEQ multiplex PCR, and TCRdb holds only the in-frame ones, with some missing. The data show more than 2,000,000 clones, just over 90% seen once. The data were obtained in a study of shared clonotypes between healthy human individuals. In germline, CDR1 is SGHTS, CDR2 YDEGEE. The CDR3 is 14 amino acids. V lost 0 bases and J lost 10, with 11 bases in between. J is TRBJ1-6 and V is TRBV5-8, with D maybe TRBD1 (6 bases). The source of this sequence is a young man in good health. Sequenced sample: naive CD4+ T cells sorted from blood. As to subset: CD45RA+ positively selected. The CDR3 region has the DNA TGTGCCAGCAGCTTGGGGAGGGGGAGGTCACCCCTCCACTTT. Translated: CASSLGRGRSPLHF.